This paragraph reports one T cell receptor (beta chain). Time point: peripheral blood 6 weeks after treatment start. Urothelial carcinoma affected the patients, and it was locally advanced or metastatic. Libraries were prepared by immunoSEQ multiplex PCR; TCRdb keeps only in-frame clonotypes and omits some of them. Of 35,000 to 45,000 clones listed, about 90% were seen once; the top ten hold less than 8%. This specimen comes from a study of PD-L1 blockade in urothelial cancer. Study-wide context: About 85% of the 29 patients were men whose urothelial cancer was bladder-origin. Prior chemotherapy regimens per patient numbered 0 to 3.

The V and J ends lost 4 bases and 8 bases respectively, with 15 bases between them. This CDR3 is built from 14 residues. Germline CDR1 and CDR2: SGHNT and YYREEE (reference sequence). The rearrangement links TRBV5-4 to TRBJ2-2; possibly TRBD1 for D (5 bases). The sequenced sample was PBMCs, obtained around atezolizumab (anti-PD-L1) treatment. The receptor's source is a man in his 70s with urothelial cancer. CDR3 sequence: CASSPSFGAGELFF. The CDR3 DNA sequence: TGTGCCAGCAGCCCCTCGTTTGGGGCAGGGGAGCTGTTTTTT.